This TCR beta chain is from a study of CD8+CD57+ T cells in acquired aplastic anemia. Study background: CD4+ and CD8+ cells, once sorted, gave DNA averaging roughly 3 ug.

As for this clonotype: Its target is not known.

Using genomic DNA as the template, TCR beta VDJ and CDR3 profiling was carried out. TCRdb re-called the reads through MiXCR, storing one row per CDR3 protein. The table includes more than 250,000 distinct CDR3 sequences, around 60% detected once. Whole-study results and caveats: Around 30 sequences, all CD8+ CDR3, were shared between patients and controls. Patients and healthy controls showed no significant CD8+ Simpson's diversity difference.

The specimen was sorted CD4+, CD8+, or CD8+CD57+ T cells (not recorded which) from PBMCs. This sequence originates from a human donor with severe aplastic anemia or a healthy control (not recorded which).

CDR3 region: CASSRPAENTGELFF. CDR3 coding DNA: TGTGCCAGCAGCCGTCCGGCAGAAAACACCGGGGAGCTGTTTTTT. The chain combines TRBV7-9 with TRBJ2-2, with D unresolved. The CDR3 runs 15 residues. CDR1 is SEHNR and CDR2 is FQNEAQ in the germline V gene (reference sequence). The V end lost 5 bases, the J end lost 2 bases, and 12 bases lay between the germline ends.